A selection of T cell receptor beta chains follows, all from one sample in a study of T-cell memory formation after mild COVID-19. TCRdb ran MiXCR on the 5' RACE reads and lists one entry per CDR3 protein. The table shows hundreds of thousands of distinct CDR3 sequences, with 13% to 15% occurring only once. The sample was PBMCs or a T cell subset sorted from them (not recorded which). The receptors were gathered from a man younger than 35 who had mild COVID-19 (a few samples of this study predate the infection). Cell type and time point are not known. The CDR3 runs from the conserved cysteine through the conserved F or W. The D gene is left open where the match is weak. Expanded clones are given a class, and other clones once, few, many or no size at all.

V gene	clone size	D gene	J gene	CDR3 protein	CDR3 DNA
TRBV19	NA	NA	TRBJ1-5	CASSIWDHNQPQHF	TGTGCCAGTAGTATTTGGGACCACAATCAGCCCCAGCATTTT
TRBV12-3/TRBV12-4	few	NA	TRBJ2-7	CASSLVQGRGYEQYF	TGTGCCAGCAGTTTAGTACAGGGCCGTGGTTACGAGCAGTACTTC
TRBV7-2	NA	NA	TRBJ2-7	CASSPPGLRPWEQYF	TGTGCCAGCAGCCCGCCGGGGTTACGGCCTTGGGAGCAGTACTTC
TRBV5-1	few	NA	TRBJ1-1	CASSLEDLNTEAFF	TGCGCCAGCAGCTTGGAGGACCTGAACACTGAAGCTTTCTTT
TRBV5-1	NA	NA	TRBJ1-2	CASSTGGRNYGYTF	TGCGCCAGCAGCACCGGCGGGAGGAACTATGGCTACACCTTC
TRBV10-3	NA	TRBD2	TRBJ2-1	CAISPTSGGAGEQFF	TGTGCCATCAGCCCGACTAGCGGGGGGGCCGGTGAGCAGTTCTTC
TRBV19	NA	NA	TRBJ1-1	CASSIRQATEAFF	TGTGCCAGTAGTATCCGCCAGGCCACTGAAGCTTTCTTT
TRBV7-6	few	TRBD2	TRBJ2-1	CASSLAGLAGLSYNEQFF	TGTGCCAGCAGCTTAGCGGGTCTAGCGGGGCTCTCCTACAATGAGCAGTTCTTC
TRBV10-3	NA	NA	TRBJ2-3	CAISETDSPDTQYF	TGTGCCATCAGTGAGACGGACTCGCCGGATACGCAGTATTTT
TRBV4-2	NA	NA	TRBJ1-4	CASSQVEWTNEKLFF	TGTGCCAGCAGCCAAGTGGAGTGGACGAATGAAAAACTGTTTTTT
TRBV12-3/TRBV12-4	NA	NA	TRBJ1-1	CASRSSRVISEAFF	TGTGCCAGCAGGTCTTCCAGGGTTATTTCTGAAGCTTTCTTT
TRBV5-1	many	TRBD2	TRBJ2-4	CASSATSGGNIQYF	TGCGCCAGCAGCGCTACTAGCGGGGGAAACATTCAGTACTTC
TRBV4-2	few	NA	TRBJ2-1	CASSISAVTYNEQFF	TGTGCCAGCAGCATATCAGCGGTGACCTACAATGAGCAGTTCTTC
TRBV19	few	NA	TRBJ2-2	CASPAPNTGELFF	TGTGCCAGCCCTGCGCCGAACACCGGGGAGCTGTTTTTT
TRBV28	NA	NA	TRBJ2-2	CASSPYPTGELFF	TGTGCCAGCAGTCCCTACCCCACCGGGGAGCTGTTTTTT
TRBV5-1	few	NA	TRBJ2-5	CASSLGGSVSERETQYF	TGCGCCAGCAGCTTGGGAGGCTCGGTCTCGGAGAGAGAGACCCAGTACTTC
TRBV4-1	NA	NA	TRBJ2-5	CASSRLTGGGETQYF	TGCGCCAGCAGCCGATTGACCGGGGGTGGGGAGACCCAGTACTTC
TRBV20-1	NA	NA	TRBJ2-1	CSARSGGNEQFF	TGCAGTGCTAGGTCCGGGGGCAATGAGCAGTTCTTC
TRBV30	NA	NA	TRBJ2-1	CAWSVFGFEQFF	TGTGCCTGGAGTGTTTTCGGCTTTGAGCAGTTCTTC
TRBV29-1	NA	NA	TRBJ2-1	CSVGMTASYNEQFF	TGCAGCGTTGGGATGACAGCTTCCTACAATGAGCAGTTCTTC
TRBV29-1	NA	NA	TRBJ1-4	CSVDPTGTNEKLFF	TGCAGCGTTGACCCGACAGGCACTAATGAAAAACTGTTTTTT
TRBV6-6	few	NA	TRBJ1-4	CASSFAGEKLFF	TGTGCCAGCAGTTTCGCCGGGGAAAAACTGTTTTTT
TRBV2	NA	NA	TRBJ1-2	CASSARLGPDGYTF	TGTGCCAGCAGTGCTCGCCTGGGGCCTGATGGCTACACCTTC
TRBV6-1	few	NA	TRBJ2-3	CASRKDRGTDTQYF	TGTGCCAGCAGAAAGGATAGGGGCACAGATACGCAGTATTTT
TRBV7-2	few	NA	TRBJ1-5	CASSLSGGQPQHF	TGTGCCAGCAGCTTAAGCGGGGGTCAGCCCCAGCATTTT
TRBV20-1	many	NA	TRBJ2-2	CRRKSANSTGELFF	TGCAGAAGAAAATCAGCGAACAGCACCGGGGAGCTGTTTTTT
TRBV6-5	NA	TRBD1	TRBJ1-1	CASRRTGGSEAFF	TGTGCCAGCCGCCGTACAGGGGGCTCTGAAGCTTTCTTT
TRBV5-4	once	TRBD2	TRBJ2-3	CASSPGGRDTDTQYF	TGTGCCAGCAGCCCGGGGGGGCGGGATACAGATACGCAGTATTTT
TRBV4-1	few	NA	TRBJ2-3	CASSQDHSTDTQYF	TGCGCCAGCAGCCAAGATCACAGCACAGATACGCAGTATTTT
TRBV6-5	NA	NA	TRBJ1-3	CASSYDSGNTIYF	TGTGCCAGCAGTTACGACTCTGGAAACACCATATATTTT
TRBV4-1	NA	NA	TRBJ1-4	CASSQVGIDSSSTNEKLFF	TGCGCCAGCAGCCAAGTAGGGATAGACAGTTCATCAACTAATGAAAAACTGTTTTTT
TRBV10-1	NA	NA	TRBJ1-2	CASRGDRLDGYTF	TGCGCCAGCAGGGGAGACCGGCTGGATGGCTACACCTTC
TRBV7-6	NA	NA	TRBJ2-7	CASSLESGLSYEQYF	TGTGCCAGCAGCTTAGAATCGGGACTCTCCTACGAGCAGTACTTC
TRBV10-3	NA	NA	TRBJ1-1	CASKLGRGINNTEAFF	TGTGCCAGCAAATTGGGACGGGGGATCAATAACACTGAAGCTTTCTTT
TRBV3-1	many	NA	TRBJ1-5	CASSQRENQPQHF	TGTGCCAGCAGCCAAAGAGAGAATCAGCCCCAGCATTTT
TRBV3-1	NA	NA	TRBJ2-1	CASRGGSRRGSYNEQFF	TGTGCCAGCAGAGGTGGCTCGCGGAGGGGCTCCTACAATGAGCAGTTCTTC
TRBV5-1	NA	TRBD2	TRBJ2-3	CASSSGTSGLGGTDTQYF	TGCGCCAGCAGCTCCGGGACTAGCGGCTTAGGGGGCACAGATACGCAGTATTTT
TRBV7-9	NA	NA	TRBJ1-1	CASSFWENTEAFF	TGTGCCAGCAGCTTCTGGGAGAACACTGAAGCTTTCTTT
TRBV5-1	few	NA	TRBJ2-7	CASSLSAGPYYEQYF	TGCGCCAGCAGCTTGAGCGCAGGTCCTTACTACGAGCAGTACTTC
TRBV5-6	few	NA	TRBJ2-7	CASSFASPGEQYF	TGTGCCAGCAGCTTTGCCTCGCCGGGGGAGCAGTACTTC
TRBV10-3	NA	TRBD1	TRBJ1-2	CAIRPGGQGGANYGYTF	TGTGCCATCAGGCCAGGGGGACAGGGAGGAGCTAACTATGGCTACACCTTC
TRBV5-1	NA	NA	TRBJ2-3	CASSLRDPRTDTQYF	TGCGCCAGCAGCCTCCGGGACCCCCGCACAGATACGCAGTATTTT
TRBV4-1	NA	TRBD2	TRBJ2-3	CASSPRERGGTDTQYF	TGCGCCAGCAGCCCACGGGAGCGGGGGGGCACAGATACGCAGTATTTT
TRBV9	NA	NA	TRBJ2-7	CASSVDGSIYEQYF	TGTGCCAGCAGCGTAGACGGCTCAATTTACGAGCAGTACTTC
TRBV6-2/TRBV6-3	few	NA	TRBJ2-1	CASGGGPREQFF	TGTGCCAGCGGAGGAGGGCCTCGTGAGCAGTTCTTC
TRBV3-1	NA	NA	TRBJ1-2	CASSQATGFYGYTF	TGTGCCAGCAGCCAAGCGACAGGATTCTATGGCTACACCTTC
TRBV3-1	few	TRBD1	TRBJ1-6	CASSLSRGGSPLHF	TGTGCCAGCAGCCTATCCAGGGGGGGGTCACCCCTCCACTTT
TRBV6-1	few	NA	TRBJ1-2	CASSGRPRYGYTF	TGTGCCAGCAGTGGCAGGCCCCGCTATGGCTACACCTTC
TRBV27	many	NA	TRBJ1-1	CASSLQGRNTEAFF	TGTGCCAGCAGTCTCCAGGGTAGAAACACTGAAGCTTTCTTT
TRBV6-1	few	TRBD1	TRBJ2-7	CASSGSGTGTYEQYF	TGTGCCAGCAGTGGATCCGGGACAGGGACCTACGAGCAGTACTTC
TRBV6-5	many	TRBD1	TRBJ2-5	CASSYQGQGETQYF	TGTGCCAGCAGTTATCAGGGACAGGGTGAGACCCAGTACTTC